Following are 17 T cell receptor beta chains from one sample sequenced in a study of OX40 agonist ivuxolimab in advanced cancers. Sequenced by immunoSEQ multiplex PCR; TCRdb stores in-frame clones only, minus some. The sample has about 68,000 clones, 70% to 90% seen once. The input for sequencing was CD4+ or CD8+ T cells sorted from blood, taken in a trial of the OX40 agonist ivuxolimab. The receptors were gathered from an adult with an advanced solid tumor such as melanoma, head and neck, liver or kidney cancer.

The chain carries TRBV10-3 and TRBJ1-3; 7 bases map to TRBD1. After removal of 3 bases from V and 3 bases from J, the junction contained 11 bases not matched to a gene. The length of the CDR3 is 17 residues. Germline V lookup: CDR1 ENHRY, CDR2 SYGVKD. In DNA, the CDR3 is TGTGCCATCAGTGATAAACCCTCCGGGACAGTTGGAAACACCATATATTTT. It yields the protein CAISDKPSGTVGNTIYF.

The chain has TRBV6-5 and TRBJ1-2, with D perhaps matching TRBD1 (5 bases). Between the trimmed V and J ends, which lost 5 bases and 2 bases, there was a span of 15 bases. The CDR3 extends over 15 amino acids. Germline CDR1 is MNHEY and CDR2 is SVGAGI. The CDR3 DNA reads as TGTGCCAGCAGTCCCGGGGCCAGCCTCAACTATGGCTACACCTTC. It codes for CASSPGASLNYGYTF.

The rearrangement joins TRBV5-4 to TRBJ2-3; 13 bases align to TRBD2. The length of the CDR3 is 16 residues. The V and J ends lost 4 bases and 2 bases, in that order; junction bases with no gene match: 4. Germline V CDR1 and CDR2: SGHNT, YYREEE (reference sequence). The CDR3 DNA is TGTGCCAGCAGCCCGGGACTAGCGGGAATCACAGATACGCAGTATTTT. The encoded protein is CASSPGLAGITDTQYF.

The chain uses TRBV19 and TRBJ1-1, with a tentative D call TRBD1 (6 bases). The V end lost 5 bases, the J end lost 6 bases, and 13 bases lay between the germline ends. The CDR3 runs 13 residues. Per the germline V gene, CDR1 is LNHDA and CDR2 is SQIVND (reference sequence). CDR3 region: CASSPRTVPEAFF. CDR3 DNA sequence: TGTGCCAGTAGTCCTCGGACAGTCCCTGAAGCTTTCTTT.

The chain combines TRBV2 with TRBJ2-1; D might be TRBD1 or TRBD2, each matching 5 bases. V was cut by 4 bases and J by 10 bases, with 11 bases left in between. Germline assignment: CDR1 SNHLY and CDR2 FYNNEI. The CDR3 has 12 amino acids. The CDR3 reads CASSVEGPEQFF. The CDR3 DNA reads as TGTGCCAGCAGTGTAGAGGGGCCCGAGCAGTTCTTC.

The chain carries TRBV7-6 and TRBJ1-2, with D possibly being TRBD1 (6 bases). Germline V CDR1 and CDR2: SGHVS, FNYEAQ. The V end lost 5 bases, the J end lost 3 bases, and 13 bases lay between the germline ends. The CDR3 covers 14 residues. CDR3 nucleotide sequence: TGTGCCAGCAGCGGGGGCAGGAGGGACTATGGCTACACCTTC. This gives the protein CASSGGRRDYGYTF.

The rearrangement uses TRBV6-5 and TRBJ2-1; the match to TRBD1 covers 8 bases. The trim removed 2 bases at V and 3 bases at J, leaving 6 bases unmatched. The CDR3 totals 16 residues. Germline-derived CDR1 and CDR2 are MNHEY and SVGAGI. The CDR3 is CASSYVSGQVYNEQFF. CDR3 in DNA: TGTGCCAGCAGTTACGTTTCGGGACAGGTCTACAATGAGCAGTTCTTC.

The V gene is TRBV5-1, the J gene TRBJ1-1; perhaps TRBD1 as D (5 bases). CDR1 and CDR2 from the germline V gene are SGHRS and YFSETQ. CDR3 size: 15 residues. The V and J ends lost 4 bases and 4 bases respectively, with 17 bases between them. The CDR3 spells CASSPNTGPVTEAFF. DNA of the CDR3: TGCGCCAGCAGCCCGAATACGGGACCGGTCACTGAAGCTTTCTTT.

The rearrangement joins TRBV9 to TRBJ1-1, with D unclear. Per germline, CDR1 SGDLS and CDR2 YYNGEE. The V end lost 0 bases, the J end lost 1 base, and 4 bases lay between the germline ends. The length of the CDR3 is 13 residues. The CDR3 nucleotides are TGTGCCAGCAGCGTAGGACGGAACACTGAAGCTTTCTTT. Translated: CASSVGRNTEAFF.

The chain recombines TRBV29-1 with TRBJ2-3; D uncertain. The CDR3 spans 11 residues. Per germline, CDR1 SQVTM and CDR2 ANQGSEA. Trimming left V 0 bases short and J 9 bases short, with 7 bases between. CDR3 residues: CSVEDGRTQYF. Written as DNA, the CDR3 is TGCAGCGTTGAAGATGGAAGGACGCAGTATTTT.

The J gene is TRBJ1-1, the V gene TRBV11-3, with D unclear. This CDR3 comprises 12 residues. Trimming took off 0 bases at V and 6 bases at J, with 5 bases between the two ends. The germline V gene encodes CDR1 SGHNT and CDR2 YENEEA. DNA of the CDR3: TGTGCCAGCAGCTTAGATATGGCTGAAGCTTTCTTT. Protein product: CASSLDMAEAFF.

The chain joins TRBV19 to TRBJ1-4, with D unclear. CDR1 LNHDA and CDR2 SQIVND come from the germline V gene (reference sequence). Deletions cut 9 bases from V and 0 bases from J, with 8 bases between. The CDR3 sequence is 13 residues long. In nucleotides, the CDR3 is TGTGCCAGCGCACGAGCAACTAATGAAAAACTGTTTTTT. Encoded protein: CASARATNEKLFF.

This sequence joins TRBV2 and TRBJ1-2; 7 nucleotides match TRBD1. The V gene end was trimmed by 4 bases and the J gene end by 5 bases; junction bases not matched to a gene: 4. The CDR3 totals 13 residues. The germline gives CDR1 SNHLY, CDR2 FYNNEI. CDR3 sequence: CASSGQGNYGYTF. CDR3 sequence (DNA): TGTGCCAGCAGTGGACAGGGTAATTATGGCTACACCTTC.

In this sample, this clone turned up a few times. Within the sample, other DNA sequences also encode this same CDR3. The chain has TRBV2 and TRBJ2-5, with TRBD1 matching over 8 bases. The J segment lost 5 bases and the V segment lost 8 bases, leaving 4 bases of the junction unmatched. The CDR3 has 12 residues. The germline V gene encodes CDR1 SNHLY and CDR2 FYNNEI. In DNA form, the CDR3 reads TGTGCCAGCCAGGGGGCGGGGGAGACCCAGTACTTC. Protein sequence: CASQGAGETQYF.

In this sample, this clone turned up once. The chain couples TRBV11-2 to TRBJ2-1; D might be TRBD1 (5 bases). CDR1 is SGHAT and CDR2 is FQNNGV in the germline V gene. V was shortened by 2 bases and J by 8 bases, with 13 bases between the two germline ends. The CDR3 loop spans 14 amino acids. This CDR3 is CASSLIGDRDEQFF. CDR3 DNA sequence: TGTGCCAGCAGCTTAATAGGGGATAGGGATGAGCAGTTCTTC.

The chain has TRBV2 and TRBJ1-1; D is ambiguous. Trimming removed 7 bases from V and 4 bases from J, with 7 bases in between. This CDR3 is built from 11 residues. Germline V gene sequence: CDR1 SNHLY, CDR2 FYNNEI. In DNA form, the CDR3 reads TGTGCCAGCACTTTGTTCACTGAAGCTTTCTTT. Translated, it gives CASTLFTEAFF.

The chain recombines TRBV28 with TRBJ1-2; TRBD1 might be the D (6 bases). This CDR3 comprises 14 residues. Per germline, CDR1 MDHEN and CDR2 SYDVKM. V dropped 6 bases and J dropped 5 bases, with 16 bases sitting between them. The CDR3 spells CASSEDTGFYGYTF. DNA of the CDR3: TGTGCCAGCAGCGAAGATACAGGGTTTTATGGCTACACCTTC.